Shown below are 10 T cell receptor beta chains from a single sample sequenced in a study of technical replicates of blood from a handful of donors. The protocol was immunoSEQ multiplex PCR, while the TCRdb copy is restricted to in-frame clones and leaves out a portion. The sample includes around 97,000 clones, about 94% of them seen just once. The sequenced sample consisted of T cells isolated from PBMCs. The receptors here all came from a human donor in good health.

The V call is TRBV6-1, the J call TRBJ1-5; 7 positions match TRBD1. CDR1 MNHNS and CDR2 SASEGT come from the germline V gene. The V gene end was trimmed by 4 bases and the J gene end by 0 bases; junction bases not matched to a gene: 6. The CDR3 is made up of 16 amino acids. CDR3 bases: TGTGCCAGCAGTGGTCCCGGGACAGATAGCAATCAGCCCCAGCATTTT. This sequence encodes CASSGPGTDSNQPQHF.

This clone was found once. Other DNA sequences in the same sample also yield this CDR3. This chain connects TRBV6-5 to TRBJ1-1; D ambiguous. The V end lost 0 bases, the J end lost 0 bases, and 8 bases lay between the germline ends. CDR1 and CDR2 (germline): MNHEY, SVGAGI. This CDR3 comprises 15 residues. CDR3 nucleotides: TGTGCCAGCAGTTACTCGGGAGAGATGAACACTGAAGCTTTCTTT. Translating it yields CASSYSGEMNTEAFF.

V gene TRBV19 combines with J gene TRBJ2-1; 10 nucleotides agree with TRBD2. In germline, CDR1 is LNHDA, CDR2 SQIVND (reference sequence). This CDR3 region has 15 residues. V dropped 5 bases and J dropped 8; count of bases not matched to a gene: 9. The CDR3 here is CASSSDRTSGDEQFF. The DNA for the CDR3 is TGTGCCAGTAGTTCCGATAGGACTAGCGGAGATGAGCAGTTCTTC. Variable domain in full (rest from reference TRBV19 and TRBJ2-1): DGGITQSPKYLFRKEGQNVTLSCEQNLNHDAMYWYRQDPGQGLRLIYYSQIVNDFQKGDIAEGYSVSREKKESFPLTVTSAQKNPTAFYLCASSSDRTSGDEQFFGPGTRLTVL.

The V call is TRBV27, the J call TRBJ2-1; 10 bases are shared with TRBD1. Trimming took 0 bases from V and 5 from J; bases not matched to a gene: 4. This CDR3 region has 16 residues. Germline CDR1 MNHEY, CDR2 SMNVEV (reference sequence). The CDR3 protein is CASSLSRDRGHNEQFF. The CDR3 DNA is TGTGCCAGCAGTTTATCAAGGGACAGGGGTCACAATGAGCAGTTCTTC.

The V call is TRBV7-6, the J call TRBJ2-7; 7 nucleotides line up with TRBD1. This CDR3 is 15 amino acids long. J gave up 2 bases and V 5 bases, and 9 bases lay outside the gene matches. Germline CDR1 is SGHVS and CDR2 is FNYEAQ. The CDR3 DNA sequence: TGTGCCAGCAGCCCCACCGGGACAGCGACCTACGAGCAGTACTTC. The encoded protein is CASSPTGTATYEQYF.

This chain joins TRBV18 and TRBJ2-1; D perhaps matches TRBD2 (5 bases). V dropped 3 bases and J dropped 3 bases, with 18 bases sitting between them. From germline, CDR1 is KGHSH and CDR2 LQKENI. The CDR3 consists of 17 residues. CDR3 coding DNA: TGTGCCAGCTCACCTCTCGGAGGCGACCCTAACTACAATGAGCAGTTCTTC. Its translation is CASSPLGGDPNYNEQFF.

This chain links TRBV28 with TRBJ2-7; possibly TRBD2 for D (5 bases). The germline V gene has CDR1 MDHEN and CDR2 SYDVKM. Trimming took off 3 bases at V and 3 bases at J, with 21 bases between the two ends. The CDR3 has 17 residues. The CDR3 region has the DNA TGTGCCAGCAGTTTTCGCGCCAGCCCTCAACTAGACTACGAGCAGTACTTC. It translates to CASSFRASPQLDYEQYF.

The J gene is TRBJ1-3, the V gene TRBV5-1, with TRBD1 as a possible D gene (6 bases). The V end was cut by 0 bases, the J end by 2 bases, with 6 bases between. The CDR3 spans 14 residues. Per germline, CDR1 SGHRS and CDR2 YFSETQ. The CDR3 sequence is CASSLGTAGNTIYF. The CDR3 DNA is TGCGCCAGCAGCTTGGGGACAGCTGGAAACACCATATATTTT.

The chain uses TRBV10-3 and TRBJ1-1; D is unclear. The CDR3 runs to 14 residues. Between the trimmed V and J ends, which lost 4 bases and 5 bases, there was a span of 14 bases. Germline CDR1 reads ENHRY; CDR2 reads SYGVKD. This chain's CDR3 is CAISGEPEITEAFF. The CDR3 DNA reads as TGTGCCATCAGTGGAGAGCCGGAGATAACTGAAGCTTTCTTT.

The V gene is TRBV6-5, the J gene TRBJ1-2; TRBD1 is a possible D gene (5 bases). The germline CDR1 and CDR2 sequences are MNHEY and SVGAGI. This CDR3 has 15 residues. V lost 6 bases and J lost 6, with 20 bases in between. CDR3 sequence: CASRRDVWEENGYTF. DNA of the CDR3: TGTGCCAGCAGGAGGGACGTTTGGGAGGAAAATGGCTACACCTTC.